One sample yielded the 14 T cell receptor beta chains listed below, sequenced in a study of shared clonotypes between healthy human individuals. The data were produced by immunoSEQ multiplex PCR, yet TCRdb's version contains in-frame clones alone and is incomplete. The profile covers approximately 2.1 million clones, with 90% to 95% appearing a single time and 0.3% to 0.4% taken by the ten largest. Input material: naive CD4+ T cells from PBMCs. Specified subset: CD45RA+ positively selected. The receptors here all came from a man younger than 35 in good health. Some clones in this sample may be carry-over from other donors' samples.

Note on this clone: Within the sample, other DNA sequences also encode this same CDR3. The genes are TRBV5-1 and TRBJ2-5; D ambiguous. The V and J ends lost 4 bases and 2 bases respectively, with 6 bases between them. The CDR3 has 12 amino acids. CDR1 and CDR2 from the germline V gene are SGHRS and YFSETQ. CDR3 region: CASSQPQETQYF. CDR3 in DNA: TGCGCCAGCAGCCAGCCACAAGAGACCCAGTACTTC.

CDR3 bases: TGTGCCAGCAGCCGAGAGGTGTACCCGGGTACAGATACGCAGTATTTT. Protein: CASSREVYPGTDTQYF. The chain uses TRBV7-9 and TRBJ2-3; the D is unclear. The germline V gene has CDR1 SEHNR and CDR2 FQNEAQ (reference sequence). The CDR3 sequence is 16 residues long. The germline V and J ends were trimmed by 5 bases and 3 bases, with 18 bases remaining between them.

The J gene is TRBJ2-1, the V gene TRBV2; D not certain. The CDR3 contains 15 residues. Trimming took 1 base from V and 2 from J, leaving 9 bases between them. In germline, CDR1 is SNHLY, CDR2 FYNNEI. The CDR3 DNA reads TGTGCCAGCAGTGAAGGGCAGGTGGCCTACAATGAGCAGTTCTTC. Protein product: CASSEGQVAYNEQFF.

The gene calls are TRBV30 and TRBJ1-1; 9 bases align to TRBD1. From germline, CDR1 is GTSNPN and CDR2 SVGIG (reference sequence). The CDR3 runs to 13 residues. V gave up 5 bases and J gave up 1 base; unmatched junction bases: 2. The CDR3 DNA reads as TGTGCCTGGGAACAGGGGGCGAACACTGAAGCTTTCTTT. Amino acid sequence: CAWEQGANTEAFF.

The table lists this clone with a count of one. The DNA of the CDR3 is TGTGCCAGCAGCTTAAGTCGGCAGAGCACAGATACGCAGTATTTT. It yields the protein CASSLSRQSTDTQYF. The gene calls are TRBV7-3 and TRBJ2-3, with unresolved D. This CDR3 contains 15 residues. Germline CDR1 is SGHTA and CDR2 is FQGTGA. Trimming cost V 1 base and J 0 bases, with 8 bases left between them.

Notes on this clone: At the DNA level, this CDR3 is encoded by other sequences in the same sample as well. The chain is built from TRBV5-6 and TRBJ1-5; 9 bases match TRBD1. Per germline, CDR1 SGHDT and CDR2 YYEEEE. Trimming took 0 bases from V and 4 from J; bases not matched to a gene: 2. There are 15 residues in the CDR3. The CDR3 protein is CASSLAGTGNQPQHF. CDR3 nucleotide sequence: TGTGCCAGCAGCTTGGCCGGGACAGGGAATCAGCCCCAGCATTTT.

The gene calls are TRBV28 and TRBJ2-5, with TRBD1 matching over 7 bases. With 5 bases clipped from V and 2 bases from J, the junction kept 8 bases outside the gene matches. Germline CDR1 and CDR2: MDHEN and SYDVKM. The CDR3 loop spans 15 amino acids. The CDR3 region has the DNA TGTGCCAGCAGTGCAGGGGGTGCGGCACAAGAGACCCAGTACTTC. This sequence encodes CASSAGGAAQETQYF.

The chain is built from TRBV18 and TRBJ1-1; no firm D call. V was shortened by 3 bases and J by 8 bases, with 13 bases between the two germline ends. The CDR3 contains 13 residues. Germline V gene data show CDR1 as KGHSH and CDR2 as LQKENI. In DNA form, the CDR3 reads TGTGCCAGCTCACCCCCTAGCAGGAGCGAAGCTTTCTTT. This gives the protein CASSPPSRSEAFF. The variable domain in full, completed from reference TRBV18 and TRBJ1-1, reads NAGVMQNPRHLVRRRGQEARLRCSPMKGHSHVYWYRQLPEEGLKFMVYLQKENIIDESGMPKERFSAEFPKEGPSILRIQQVVRGDSAAYFCASSPPSRSEAFFGQGTRLTVV.

This clone showed up just once. J is TRBJ2-3 and V is TRBV11-3; possibly TRBD1 for D (6 bases). The germline V gene encodes CDR1 SGHNT and CDR2 YENEEA. The V end lost 5 bases, the J end lost 6 bases, and 15 bases lay between the germline ends. The length of the CDR3 is 14 residues. CDR3 amino acids: CASSVQGRGDTQYF. In DNA, the CDR3 is TGTGCCAGCAGCGTGCAGGGGAGAGGGGATACGCAGTATTTT.

The chain is built from TRBV27 and TRBJ1-6, with TRBD1 matching over 9 bases. V lost 6 bases, J lost 7 bases, and 7 bases stayed unmatched. This CDR3 has 15 amino acids. Looked up from germline, CDR1 is MNHEY and CDR2 is SMNVEV (reference sequence). DNA of the CDR3: TGTGCCAGCAGGGCAACCGGGACAGGGAATTCACCCCTCCACTTT. Translation: CASRATGTGNSPLHF.

The V and J genes are TRBV18 and TRBJ1-1; D is undetermined. Germline V CDR1 and CDR2: KGHSH, LQKENI. V was pared by 1 base and J by 1 base, with 7 bases between. The CDR3 loop spans 14 amino acids. In DNA, the CDR3 is TGTGCCAGCTCACCACAGTGGCAGAACACTGAAGCTTTCTTT. Translating gives CASSPQWQNTEAFF.

The chain employs TRBV27 and TRBJ2-3; 7 nucleotides match TRBD1. V shed 5 bases and J 3 bases; nucleotides not matched to a gene: 5. Germline V CDR1 and CDR2: MNHEY, SMNVEV (reference sequence). The CDR3 is 14 residues long. The CDR3 region is CASSRYRGTDTQYF. The CDR3 DNA reads TGTGCCAGCAGTAGGTACAGGGGTACAGATACGCAGTATTTT.

V gene TRBV28 combines with J gene TRBJ2-7; D is perhaps TRBD1 or TRBD2 (6 bases each). CDR3 length equals 16 residues. Per germline, CDR1 MDHEN and CDR2 SYDVKM. V dropped 6 bases and J dropped 0 bases, with 18 bases sitting between them. The CDR3 DNA is TGTGCCAGCAGACCAGGAGGGACAAGCATCTCCTACGAGCAGTACTTC. It is translated as CASRPGGTSISYEQYF.

V gene TRBV28 combines with J gene TRBJ2-3; 11 bases match TRBD1. The germline gives CDR1 MDHEN, CDR2 SYDVKM. This CDR3 region has 16 residues. V shed 5 bases, J shed 5 bases, and the junction held 9 bases outside the gene matches. The CDR3 DNA sequence: TGTGCCAGCAGTACCGCCGGGACAGGGGGGAAAGATACGCAGTATTTT. Its translation: CASSTAGTGGKDTQYF.